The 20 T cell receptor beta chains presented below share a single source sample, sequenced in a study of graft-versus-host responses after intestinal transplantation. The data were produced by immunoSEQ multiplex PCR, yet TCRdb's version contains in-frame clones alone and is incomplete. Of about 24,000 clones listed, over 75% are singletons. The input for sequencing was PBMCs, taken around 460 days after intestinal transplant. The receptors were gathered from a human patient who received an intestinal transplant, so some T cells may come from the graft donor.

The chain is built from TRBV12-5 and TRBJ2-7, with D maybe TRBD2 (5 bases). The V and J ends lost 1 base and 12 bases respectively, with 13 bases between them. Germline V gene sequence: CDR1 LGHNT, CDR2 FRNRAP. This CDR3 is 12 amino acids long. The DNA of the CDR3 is TGTGCTAGTGGTTTGGCTCGAGGGCTACGGTACTTC. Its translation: CASGLARGLRYF.

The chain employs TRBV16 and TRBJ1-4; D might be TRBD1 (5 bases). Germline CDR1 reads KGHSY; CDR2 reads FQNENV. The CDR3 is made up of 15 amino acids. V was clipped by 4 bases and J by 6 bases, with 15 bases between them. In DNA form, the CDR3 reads TGTGCCAGCAGCCTCTCGGGACCTGGGGATGAAAAACTGTTTTTT. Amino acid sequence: CASSLSGPGDEKLFF.

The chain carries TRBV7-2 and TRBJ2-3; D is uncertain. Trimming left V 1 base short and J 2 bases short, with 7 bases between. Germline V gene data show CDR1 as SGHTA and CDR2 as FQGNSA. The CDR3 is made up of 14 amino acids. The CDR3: CASSLGYTTDTQYF. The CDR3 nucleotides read TGTGCCAGCAGCTTAGGGTACACCACAGATACGCAGTATTTT.

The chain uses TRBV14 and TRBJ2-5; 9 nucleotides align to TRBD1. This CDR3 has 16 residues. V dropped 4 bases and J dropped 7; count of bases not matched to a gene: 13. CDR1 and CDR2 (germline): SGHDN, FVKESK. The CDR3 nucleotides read TGTGCCAGCAGCCTCAACCCCCGGACAGGGGCCGTGACCCAGTACTTC. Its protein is CASSLNPRTGAVTQYF.

The CDR3 bases are TGCGCCAGCAGTCGACCCGACACCGGGGAGCTGTTTTTT. It is translated as CASSRPDTGELFF. The genes are TRBV5-1 and TRBJ2-2; D is ambiguous. The CDR3 has 13 residues. The ends were cut back, 5 bases at V and 3 bases at J, with 8 bases in the middle. Germline CDR1 is SGHRS and CDR2 is YFSETQ.

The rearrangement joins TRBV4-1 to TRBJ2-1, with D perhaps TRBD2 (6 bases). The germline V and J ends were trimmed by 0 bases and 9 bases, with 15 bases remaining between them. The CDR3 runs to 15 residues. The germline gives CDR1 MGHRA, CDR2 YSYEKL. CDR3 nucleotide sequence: TGCGCCAGCAGCCAAGATTTACCGGGGGTGGGTGAGCAGTTCTTC. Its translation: CASSQDLPGVGEQFF.

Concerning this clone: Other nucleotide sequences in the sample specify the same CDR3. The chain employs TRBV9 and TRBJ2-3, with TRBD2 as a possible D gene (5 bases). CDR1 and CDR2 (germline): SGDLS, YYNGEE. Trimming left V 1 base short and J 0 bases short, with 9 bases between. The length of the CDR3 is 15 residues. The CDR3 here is CASSVSRGSTDTQYF. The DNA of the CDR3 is TGTGCCAGCAGCGTATCACGGGGAAGCACAGATACGCAGTATTTT. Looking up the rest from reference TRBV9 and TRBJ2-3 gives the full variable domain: DSGVTQTPKHLITATGQRVTLRCSPRSGDLSVYWYQQSLDQGLQFLIQYYNGEERAKGNILERFSAQQFPDLHSELNLSSLELGDSALYFCASSVSRGSTDTQYFGPGTRLTVL.

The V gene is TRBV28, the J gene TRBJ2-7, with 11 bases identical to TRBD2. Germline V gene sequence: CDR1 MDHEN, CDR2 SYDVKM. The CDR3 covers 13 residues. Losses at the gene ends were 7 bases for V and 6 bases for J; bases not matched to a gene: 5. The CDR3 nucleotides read TGTGCCAGCATCCTAGCGGGAGGAGCCGAGCAGTACTTC. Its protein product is CASILAGGAEQYF.

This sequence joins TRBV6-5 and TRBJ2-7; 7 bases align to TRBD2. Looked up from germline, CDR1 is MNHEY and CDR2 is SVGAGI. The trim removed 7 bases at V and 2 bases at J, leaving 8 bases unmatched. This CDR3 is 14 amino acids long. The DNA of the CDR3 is TGTGCCAGCAAAGCGGGGATGATGGCCTACGAGCAGTACTTC. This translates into CASKAGMMAYEQYF.

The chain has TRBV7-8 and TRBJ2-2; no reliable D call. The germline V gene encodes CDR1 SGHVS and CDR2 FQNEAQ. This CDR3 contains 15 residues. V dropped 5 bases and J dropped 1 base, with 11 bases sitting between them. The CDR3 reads CASSQVGGNTGELFF. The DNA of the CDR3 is TGTGCCAGCAGCCAAGTGGGTGGGAACACCGGGGAGCTGTTTTTT. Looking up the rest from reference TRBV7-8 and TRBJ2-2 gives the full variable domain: GAGVSQSPRYKVAKRGQDVALRCDPISGHVSLFWYQQALGQGPEFLTYFQNEAQLDKSGLPSDRFFAERPEGSVSTLKIQRTQQEDSAVYLCASSQVGGNTGELFFGEGSRLTVL.

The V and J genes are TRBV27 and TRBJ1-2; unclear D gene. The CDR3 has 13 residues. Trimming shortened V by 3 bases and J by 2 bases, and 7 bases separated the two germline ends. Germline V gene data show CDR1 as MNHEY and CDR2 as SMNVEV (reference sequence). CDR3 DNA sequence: TGTGCCAGCAGTTTCGGCGGGAACTATGGCTACACCTTC. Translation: CASSFGGNYGYTF.

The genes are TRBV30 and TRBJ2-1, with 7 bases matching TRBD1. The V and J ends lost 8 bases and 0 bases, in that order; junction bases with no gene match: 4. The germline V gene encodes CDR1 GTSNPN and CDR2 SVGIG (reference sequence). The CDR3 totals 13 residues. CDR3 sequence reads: CAGTASSYNEQFF. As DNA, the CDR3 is TGTGCCGGGACAGCCAGCTCCTACAATGAGCAGTTCTTC.

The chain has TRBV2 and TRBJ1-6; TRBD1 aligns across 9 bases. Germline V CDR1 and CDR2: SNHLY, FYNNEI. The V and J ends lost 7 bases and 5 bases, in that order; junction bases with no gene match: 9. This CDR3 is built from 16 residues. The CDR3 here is CASTSPGTGNNSPLHF. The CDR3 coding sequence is TGTGCCAGCACCTCACCCGGGACAGGGAATAATTCACCCCTCCACTTT.

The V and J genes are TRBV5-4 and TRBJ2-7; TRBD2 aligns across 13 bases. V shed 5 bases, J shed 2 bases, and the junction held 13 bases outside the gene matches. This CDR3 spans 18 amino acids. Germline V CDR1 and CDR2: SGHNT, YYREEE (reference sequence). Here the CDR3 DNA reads TGTGCCAGCAGTTTCCGGACTAGCGGGAGAAGCGGGACCTACGAGCAGTACTTC. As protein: CASSFRTSGRSGTYEQYF.

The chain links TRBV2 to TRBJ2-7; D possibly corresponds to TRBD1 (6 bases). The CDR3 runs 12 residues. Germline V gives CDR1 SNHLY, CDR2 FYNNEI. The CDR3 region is CSIQGTNYEQYF. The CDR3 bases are TGTTCCATCCAGGGGACAAACTACGAGCAGTACTTC.

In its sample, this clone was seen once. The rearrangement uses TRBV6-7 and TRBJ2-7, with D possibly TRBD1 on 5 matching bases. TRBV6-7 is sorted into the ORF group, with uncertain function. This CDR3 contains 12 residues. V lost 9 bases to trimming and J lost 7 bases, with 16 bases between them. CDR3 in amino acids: CARPFDPGEQYF. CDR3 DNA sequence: TGTGCCAGACCGTTTGATCCAGGGGAGCAGTACTTC.

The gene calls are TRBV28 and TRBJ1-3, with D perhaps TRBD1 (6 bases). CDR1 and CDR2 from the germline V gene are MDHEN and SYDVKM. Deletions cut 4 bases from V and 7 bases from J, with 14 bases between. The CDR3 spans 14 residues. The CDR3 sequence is CASSSSDSYNTIYF. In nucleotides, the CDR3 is TGTGCCAGCAGTTCCTCGGACAGCTACAACACCATATATTTT.

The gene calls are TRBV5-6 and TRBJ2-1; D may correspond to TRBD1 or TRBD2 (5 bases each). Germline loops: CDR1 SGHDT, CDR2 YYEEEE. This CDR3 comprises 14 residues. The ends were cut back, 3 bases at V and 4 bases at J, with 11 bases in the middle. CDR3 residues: CASSSRDGYNEQFF. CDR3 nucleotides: TGTGCCAGCAGCTCCCGGGACGGGTACAATGAGCAGTTCTTC.

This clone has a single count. The CDR3 region is CASSLSENQPQHF. The CDR3 DNA sequence: TGTGCCAGCAGTCTCAGTGAGAATCAGCCCCAGCATTTT. The rearrangement uses TRBV6-5 and TRBJ1-5; no clear D gene. Germline CDR1 and CDR2: MNHEY and SVGAGI. V lost 5 bases and J 4 bases, leaving 9 bases between the germline ends. The CDR3 runs to 13 residues.

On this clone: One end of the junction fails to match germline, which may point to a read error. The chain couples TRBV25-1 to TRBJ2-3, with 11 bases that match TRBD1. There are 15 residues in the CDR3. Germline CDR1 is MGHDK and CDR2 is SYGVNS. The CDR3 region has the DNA TGTGCCAGCAGCCCATGGACAGGGGGCACCGATACGCAGTATTTT. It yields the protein CASSPWTGGTDTQYF. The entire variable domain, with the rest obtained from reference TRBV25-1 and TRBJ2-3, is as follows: EADIYQTPRYLVIGTGKKITLECSQTMGHDKMYWYQQDPGMELHLIHYSYGVNSTEKGDLSSESTVSRIRTEHFPLTLESARPSHTSQYLCASSPWTGGTDTQYFGPGTRLTVL.